These 24 T cell receptor beta chains share one sample of origin, sequenced in a study of early T cells in non-severe SARS-CoV-2 infection. TCRdb re-analysed the 5' RACE reads in MiXCR, keeping a single row per CDR3 protein. In the table there are about 29,000 distinct CDR3 sequences, more than 4.5% of which are singletons. Input material: whole blood. These receptors all stem from an adult who was a healthcare worker with PCR-confirmed SARS-CoV-2 infection or an uninfected control (not recorded which).

There are a few counts of this clonotype. The chain couples TRBV18 to TRBJ2-7; maybe TRBD2 (6 bases). The germline CDR1 and CDR2 sequences are KGHSH and LQKENI. The CDR3 is 17 residues long. V was pared by 2 bases and J by 3 bases, with 20 bases between. CDR3: CASSPVPVGGYGYEQYF. CDR3 DNA: TGTGCCAGCTCACCAGTTCCAGTTGGGGGGTACGGCTACGAGCAGTACTTC.

This clonotype was recorded many times. The V call is TRBV20-1, the J call TRBJ1-2; no reliable D call. Germline lookup yields CDR1 DFQATT and CDR2 SNEGSKA (reference sequence). Trimming took off 0 bases at V and 6 bases at J, with 5 bases between the two ends. This CDR3 has 11 amino acids. The CDR3 reads CSARDLDGYTF. In DNA, the CDR3 is TGCAGTGCTAGAGATTTGGATGGCTACACCTTC.

This clonotype has just a few counts. The chain couples TRBV19 to TRBJ2-7, with D possibly matching TRBD1 (5 bases). This CDR3 contains 14 residues. Looked up from germline, CDR1 is LNHDA and CDR2 is SQIVND (reference sequence). Trimming pared 5 bases from V and 0 bases from J, leaving 11 bases between. The CDR3: CASSSTGRSYEQYF. As DNA, the CDR3 is TGTGCCAGTAGTTCCACAGGTCGCTCCTACGAGCAGTACTTC. Full variable domain (outside the CDR3, taken from reference TRBV19 and TRBJ2-7): DGGITQSPKYLFRKEGQNVTLSCEQNLNHDAMYWYRQDPGQGLRLIYYSQIVNDFQKGDIAEGYSVSREKKESFPLTVTSAQKNPTAFYLCASSSTGRSYEQYFGPGTRLTVT.

In this sample, this clonotype is medium-sized. This rearrangement joins TRBV20-1 to TRBJ2-1; no firm D call. CDR1 DFQATT and CDR2 SNEGSKA come from the germline V gene (reference sequence). The CDR3 has 13 amino acids. V lost 1 base and J 3 bases, leaving 7 bases between the germline ends. The CDR3 region is CSARGSLYNEQFF. CDR3 nucleotide sequence: TGCAGTGCTAGAGGGTCCCTCTACAATGAGCAGTTCTTC.

J is TRBJ2-3 and V is TRBV10-3, with a tentative D call TRBD2 (5 bases). CDR1 is ENHRY and CDR2 is SYGVKD in the germline V gene. This CDR3 contains 13 residues. V lost 7 bases, J lost 2 bases, and 10 bases lay in between. The CDR3, as DNA: TGTGCCATCACTGCGGGCTCCACAGATACGCAGTATTTT. Encoded protein: CAITAGSTDTQYF.

The sample holds a few counts of this clonotype. The chain links TRBV28 to TRBJ2-7, with D maybe TRBD2 (5 bases). Germline loops: CDR1 MDHEN, CDR2 SYDVKM. The CDR3 is 14 residues long. V gave up 3 bases and J gave up 6 bases, with 15 bases separating them. The CDR3 sequence is CASSFLGVDGEQYF. CDR3 sequence (DNA): TGTGCCAGCAGTTTTCTCGGGGTGGACGGCGAGCAGTACTTC. Combining the CDR3 with reference TRBV28 and TRBJ2-7 gives the whole variable domain DVKVTQSSRYLVKRTGEKVFLECVQDMDHENMFWYRQDPGLGLRLIYFSYDVKMKEKGDIPEGYSVSREKKERFSLILESASTNQTSMYLCASSFLGVDGEQYFGPGTRLTVT.

This clonotype was seen a handful of times. This chain connects TRBV10-2 to TRBJ2-7; D perhaps matches TRBD2 (5 bases). The CDR3 covers 14 residues. Trimming removed 5 bases from V and 4 bases from J, with 15 bases in between. Looked up from germline, CDR1 is WSHSY and CDR2 is SAAADI. CDR3 DNA: TGCGCCAGCAGTCAATTCTTGGGCGGGTACGAGCAGTACTTC. The encoded protein is CASSQFLGGYEQYF.

This clonotype occurred a few times. V usage is TRBV27 and J usage is TRBJ2-2; D may be TRBD2 (6 bases). The CDR3 has 15 amino acids. Germline V gene data show CDR1 as MNHEY and CDR2 as SMNVEV (reference sequence). V was shortened by 5 bases and J by 6 bases, with 16 bases between the two germline ends. CDR3 bases: TGTGCCAGCAGTCCACTGGGGACTGGGGCCGGGGAGCTGTTTTTT. It translates to CASSPLGTGAGELFF.

This clonotype was found a few times. The chain employs TRBV6-2 or TRBV6-3 and TRBJ2-5; 7 bases are a match to TRBD1. The ends lost 2 bases at V and 2 bases at J; junction bases unmatched: 5. The CDR3 consists of 15 residues. Germline CDR1 reads MNHEY; CDR2 reads SVGEGT. In DNA, the CDR3 is TGTGCCAGCAGTTACGCACAGGGGAGTCAAGAGACCCAGTACTTC. It translates to CASSYAQGSQETQYF.

Only a few counts were recorded for this clonotype. V usage is TRBV7-2 and J usage is TRBJ1-4; maybe TRBD1 (5 bases). The CDR3 is made up of 15 amino acids. Germline V gene data show CDR1 as SGHTA and CDR2 as FQGNSA. Trimming removed 5 bases from V and 7 bases from J, with 17 bases in between. This chain's CDR3 is CASSLRAGFGEKLFF. For the CDR3, the DNA is TGTGCCAGCAGCCTCAGGGCCGGGTTTGGTGAAAAACTGTTTTTT.

This clonotype turned up a few times. This chain links TRBV7-6 with TRBJ1-1; D may be TRBD1 (6 bases). The length of the CDR3 is 13 residues. Deletions cut 3 bases from V and 5 bases from J, with 10 bases between. Germline V gene data show CDR1 as SGHVS and CDR2 as FNYEAQ. As DNA, the CDR3 is TGTGCCAGCAGCTTTCAAGGGGGGACTGAAGCTTTCTTT. As protein: CASSFQGGTEAFF. The full variable domain, completed using reference TRBV7-6 and TRBJ1-1, is GAGVSQSPRYKVTKRGQDVALRCDPISGHVSLYWYRQALGQGPEFLTYFNYEAQQDKSGLPNDRFSAERPEGSISTLTIQRTEQRDSAMYRCASSFQGGTEAFFGQGTRLTVV.

The chain links TRBV5-1 to TRBJ2-3; D gene unclear. Germline CDR1 and CDR2: SGHRS and YFSETQ. Between the trimmed V and J ends, which lost 2 bases and 2 bases, there was a span of 6 bases. This CDR3 has 13 residues. DNA for the CDR3: TGCGCCAGCAGCTTACAACCCACAGATACGCAGTATTTT. Translating gives CASSLQPTDTQYF. Using reference TRBV5-1 and TRBJ2-3 for the parts outside the CDR3, the full variable domain is KAGVTQTPRYLIKTRGQQVTLSCSPISGHRSVSWYQQTPGQGLQFLFEYFSETQRNKGNFPGRFSGRQFSNSRSEMNVSTLELGDSALYLCASSLQPTDTQYFGPGTRLTVL.

In this sample, this clonotype turned up many times. This chain connects TRBV4-3 to TRBJ2-7; tentatively, D is TRBD2 (6 bases). CDR3 length: 16 amino acids. V was trimmed by 0 bases and J by 1 base, leaving 13 bases between them. CDR1 LGHNA and CDR2 YSLEER come from the germline V gene. The CDR3 DNA follows: TGCGCCAGCAGCCAAGATCGAAGCGGGCAGTCCTACGAGCAGTACTTC. This encodes CASSQDRSGQSYEQYF.

This clonotype was counted many times. V is TRBV12-3 or TRBV12-4 and J is TRBJ2-3; D is possibly TRBD1 (6 bases). This CDR3 is 13 amino acids long. V lost 6 bases and J lost 3, with 10 bases in between. CDR3: CASRQQGTDTQYF. The CDR3 region has the DNA TGTGCCAGCAGACAACAGGGAACAGATACGCAGTATTTT.

At least ten counts were recorded for this clonotype. The chain has TRBV20-1 and TRBJ2-7; D might be TRBD1 (5 bases). The CDR3 length is 13 residues. Per germline, CDR1 DFQATT and CDR2 SNEGSKA (reference sequence). Trimming left V 3 bases short and J 5 bases short, with 14 bases between. The CDR3 spells CSARAVGQHEQYF. In nucleotides, the CDR3 is TGCAGTGCTAGGGCAGTGGGGCAGCACGAGCAGTACTTC.

The gene calls are TRBV7-2 and TRBJ1-2; D gene uncertain. The CDR3 loop spans 12 amino acids. Germline-derived CDR1 and CDR2 are SGHTA and FQGNSA. V was shortened by 1 base and J by 7 bases, with 7 bases between the two germline ends. The CDR3 nucleotides are TGTGCCAGCAGCTTAGATTCGGCTGGCTACACCTTC. Its protein is CASSLDSAGYTF.

This clonotype came up many times. The V gene is TRBV7-9, the J gene TRBJ2-7; 9 nucleotides line up with TRBD1. The CDR3 is 18 residues long. Germline trimming cut 5 bases from V and 5 bases from J; bases unmatched to any gene: 19. CDR1 is SEHNR and CDR2 is FQNEAQ in the germline V gene (reference sequence). CDR3 DNA: TGTGCCAGCAGCCTAAACATCTTCTTCGGGACAGGGTCTGACGAGCAGTACTTC. Its protein product is CASSLNIFFGTGSDEQYF. Using reference TRBV7-9 and TRBJ2-7 for the parts outside the CDR3, the full variable domain is DTGVSQNPRHKITKRGQNVTFRCDPISEHNRLYWYRQTLGQGPEFLTYFQNEAQLEKSRLLSDRFSAERPKGSFSTLEIQRTEQGDSAMYLCASSLNIFFGTGSDEQYFGPGTRLTVT.

The chain carries TRBV27 and TRBJ2-2; D perhaps matches TRBD1 (6 bases). CDR1 MNHEY and CDR2 SMNVEV come from the germline V gene (reference sequence). V was shortened by 0 bases and J by 6 bases, with 11 bases between the two germline ends. The CDR3 sequence is 15 residues long. The CDR3 coding sequence is TGTGCCAGCAGTTTATCGGGACAAGTCCCCGGGGAGCTGTTTTTT. Encoded protein: CASSLSGQVPGELFF.

As for this clonotype: This may arise from a read error, as a much more abundant clone is one base away. This chain links TRBV10-1 with TRBJ1-1, with D uncertain. This CDR3 has 13 residues. V lost 6 bases, J lost 8 bases, and 16 bases lay in between. Germline assignment: CDR1 WNHNN and CDR2 SYGVQD (reference sequence). This CDR3 reads CASSPTWLEEAFF. The CDR3 DNA reads TGCGCCAGCAGCCCCACTTGGCTAGAAGAAGCTTTCTTT.

This clonotype was recorded many times. J is TRBJ1-1 and V is TRBV6-1; 9 bases match TRBD1. Trimming removed 5 bases from V and 7 bases from J; junction bases left unmatched: 5. This CDR3 is built from 13 residues. Germline V gene lookup returns CDR1 MNHNS and CDR2 SASEGT. The CDR3: CASSNRGRIEAFF. The CDR3 nucleotides are TGTGCCAGCAGTAACAGGGGGCGTATTGAAGCTTTCTTT.

In this sample, this clonotype turned up many times. The chain has TRBV7-9 and TRBJ1-2; D not certain. Germline V gene sequence: CDR1 SEHNR, CDR2 FQNEAQ (reference sequence). The ends were cut back, 1 base at V and 6 bases at J, with 6 bases in the middle. This CDR3 has 12 amino acids. CDR3 sequence reads: CASSLDRNGYTF. The DNA of the CDR3 is TGTGCCAGCAGCTTAGACCGAAATGGCTACACCTTC.

This clonotype has just a few counts. The chain links TRBV5-5 to TRBJ1-4; D perhaps matches TRBD1 (6 bases). Trimming removed 0 bases at V and 5 bases at J, with 8 bases between. The CDR3 loop spans 14 amino acids. Germline V CDR1 and CDR2: SGHKS, YYEKEE (reference sequence). The CDR3: CASSLVGQNEKLFF. As DNA, the CDR3 is TGTGCCAGCAGCTTGGTCGGACAGAATGAAAAACTGTTTTTT.

This clonotype was seen ten or more times. V is TRBV28 and J is TRBJ2-1, with 7 bases matching TRBD2. The CDR3 sequence is 15 residues long. Trimming took 3 bases from V and 7 from J; bases not matched to a gene: 9. The germline V gene has CDR1 MDHEN and CDR2 SYDVKM. CDR3 sequence: CASSLGFAGENEQFF. For the CDR3, the DNA is TGTGCCAGCAGTTTGGGATTTGCGGGAGAAAATGAGCAGTTCTTC.

This clonotype appeared many times. The chain recombines TRBV6-5 with TRBJ1-1, with no clear D. The CDR3 sequence is 13 residues long. Germline V gene sequence: CDR1 MNHEY, CDR2 SVGAGI. The V and J ends lost 1 base and 7 bases respectively, with 10 bases between them. The CDR3 protein is CASSYLFGHEAFF. CDR3 DNA sequence: TGTGCCAGCAGTTACTTGTTTGGGCATGAAGCTTTCTTT.